These 21 T cell receptor beta chains share one sample of origin, sequenced in a study of shared clonotypes between healthy human individuals. TCRdb's table, derived via immunoSEQ multiplex PCR, lists solely in-frame clones and lacks some. The sample records approximately 1,000,000 clones, 70% to 80% being singletons. Specimen: memory CD4+ T cells from PBMCs. Indicated subset: CD45RA-negative fraction. The receptors come from a man aged 18 to 35 in good health. Some clones in this sample may be carry-over from other donors' samples.

The rearrangement joins TRBV4-1 to TRBJ2-3, with 14 nucleotides matching TRBD2. V dropped 1 base and J dropped 4; count of bases not matched to a gene: 1. This CDR3 is 16 amino acids long. Germline loops: CDR1 MGHRA, CDR2 YSYEKL. The CDR3 reads CASSQGGLAGADTQYF. The CDR3 nucleotides are TGCGCCAGCAGCCAAGGGGGACTAGCGGGAGCAGATACGCAGTATTTT.

The CDR3 loop is CASSLFQTDTQYF. CDR3 DNA: TGTGCCAGCAGTTTATTCCAGACAGATACGCAGTATTTT. The gene calls are TRBV28 and TRBJ2-3; D not resolved. This CDR3 has 13 residues. CDR1 and CDR2 from the germline V gene are MDHEN and SYDVKM. The germline V and J ends were trimmed by 1 base and 3 bases, with 5 bases remaining between them.

This clone was observed a few times. The rearrangement links TRBV25-1 to TRBJ1-4; D is unclear. This CDR3 comprises 15 residues. The germline V gene has CDR1 MGHDK and CDR2 SYGVNS. Trimming shortened V by 2 bases and J by 4 bases, and 11 bases separated the two germline ends. The CDR3 region has the DNA TGTGCCAGCAGTGAAGGCGGCAGACGTAATGAAAAACTGTTTTTT. It specifies CASSEGGRRNEKLFF.

This clone was picked up one time. This chain uses TRBV10-3 with TRBJ2-7; D is possibly TRBD2 (9 bases). The CDR3 is 17 residues long. V was shortened by 0 bases and J by 3 bases, with 18 bases between the two germline ends. Germline CDR1 ENHRY, CDR2 SYGVKD. The CDR3 spells CAISESGQGLAGYEQYF. The CDR3 nucleotides are TGTGCCATCAGTGAGTCTGGACAGGGACTAGCAGGCTACGAGCAGTACTTC.

This clone appeared a few times. This rearrangement joins TRBV5-1 to TRBJ2-2; 13 nucleotides agree with TRBD2. Germline V gives CDR1 SGHRS, CDR2 YFSETQ. The J segment lost 6 bases and the V segment lost 6 bases, leaving 5 bases of the junction unmatched. This CDR3 is 15 amino acids long. CDR3 nucleotide sequence: TGCGCCAGCACAGGGACTAGCGGGACTTCCGGGGAGCTGTTTTTT. Its translation: CASTGTSGTSGELFF.

The CDR3: CASSRGGGTETQYF. The DNA for the CDR3 is TGTGCCAGCAGTCGGGGAGGGGGGACGGAGACCCAGTACTTC. J is TRBJ2-5 and V is TRBV25-1; tentatively, D is TRBD2 (7 bases). CDR1 is MGHDK and CDR2 is SYGVNS in the germline V gene. Trimming removed 5 bases from V and 5 bases from J, with 15 bases in between. This CDR3 spans 14 amino acids.

This clone was observed a single time. J is TRBJ1-5 and V is TRBV28; D call uncertain. This CDR3 comprises 12 residues. V lost 5 bases and J 6 bases, leaving 8 bases between the germline ends. CDR1 is MDHEN, CDR2 SYDVKM, per germline. CDR3 amino acids: CASSQTPQPQHF. The DNA of the CDR3 is TGTGCCAGCAGTCAGACCCCTCAGCCCCAGCATTTT.

The chain recombines TRBV7-2 with TRBJ2-7; D is ambiguous. The CDR3 is 15 amino acids. The V and J ends lost 1 base and 2 bases respectively, with 12 bases between them. The germline CDR1 and CDR2 sequences are SGHTA and FQGNSA. The DNA for the CDR3 is TGTGCCAGCAGCTTAGACCTGAGTAGAACCTACGAGCAGTACTTC. This translates into CASSLDLSRTYEQYF.

Worth noting for this clone: Other DNA sequences within the sample encode an identical CDR3. The chain combines TRBV7-9 with TRBJ1-1, with TRBD1 matching 7 bases. There are 14 residues in the CDR3. The trim removed 6 bases at V and 0 bases at J, leaving 4 bases unmatched. Per the germline V gene, CDR1 is SEHNR and CDR2 is FQNEAQ (reference sequence). The CDR3 DNA reads as TGTGCCAGCAGTTTGGACAGGTTGAACACTGAAGCTTTCTTT. Protein sequence: CASSLDRLNTEAFF.

This clone showed up just a few times. It may be a read error: a sequence one base away is much more abundant. Different DNA sequences within this sample yield the same CDR3. The chain combines TRBV2 with TRBJ2-5; D unresolved. V lost 4 bases and J 5 bases, leaving 14 bases between the germline ends. Germline CDR1 is SNHLY and CDR2 is FYNNEI. The CDR3 is 14 amino acids. The chain's CDR3 is CASSVYRVEETQYF. In DNA form, the CDR3 reads TGTGCCAGCAGTGTCTATAGGGTTGAGGAGACCCAGTACTTC.

The gene calls are TRBV12-5 and TRBJ2-2, with D possibly being TRBD1 or TRBD2 (5 bases each). V was clipped by 7 bases and J by 5 bases, with 11 bases between them. In germline, CDR1 is LGHNT, CDR2 FRNRAP. The CDR3 runs to 13 residues. Here the CDR3 reads CASARDGTGELFF. CDR3 DNA: TGTGCTAGTGCCCGGGACGGAACCGGGGAGCTGTTTTTT.

This clone was found a few times. The V and J genes are TRBV6-1 and TRBJ2-3, with D hard to call. The CDR3 loop spans 13 amino acids. V was shortened by 6 bases and J by 3 bases, with 10 bases between the two germline ends. Germline CDR1 MNHNS, CDR2 SASEGT. The CDR3 protein is CASRARGTDTQYF. CDR3 DNA sequence: TGTGCCAGCAGGGCCCGTGGGACAGATACGCAGTATTTT.

In its sample, this clone was seen a few times. At one boundary the junction diverges from the germline segment, which might be a read error. The rearrangement uses TRBV6-5 and TRBJ1-1, with D uncertain. CDR1 is MNHEY, CDR2 SVGAGI, per germline. This CDR3 region has 15 residues. The CDR3 coding sequence is TGTGCCAGCAGTTATCCCGGACGGATCAACACTAAAGCTTTCTTT. It is translated as CASSYPGRINTKAFF.

The genes are TRBV28 and TRBJ2-2; D is ambiguous. In germline, CDR1 is MDHEN, CDR2 SYDVKM. V was pared by 6 bases and J by 1 base, with 15 bases between. This CDR3 has 16 residues. The CDR3 bases are TGTGCCAGCAGCCTCCCGGGCTTTGGGAACACCGGGGAGCTGTTTTTT. Translation gives CASSLPGFGNTGELFF.

The rearrangement links TRBV7-8 to TRBJ1-2; possibly TRBD1 for D (5 bases). The CDR3 contains 14 residues. Trimming took off 1 base at V and 4 bases at J, with 10 bases between the two ends. Germline values: CDR1 SGHVS, CDR2 FQNEAQ. In DNA form, the CDR3 reads TGTGCCAGCAGCTTAGGACCGGGGGGCTATGGCTACACCTTC. This encodes CASSLGPGGYGYTF.

This clone was observed a few times. The chain uses TRBV9 and TRBJ2-2; D gene ambiguous. Germline V gene sequence: CDR1 SGDLS, CDR2 YYNGEE. The CDR3 totals 13 residues. V shed 4 bases and J shed 6 bases, with 10 bases lying between them. CDR3 residues: CASSIIDPGELFF. The CDR3, as DNA: TGTGCCAGCAGCATCATTGACCCCGGGGAGCTGTTTTTT. The complete variable domain, with remaining parts taken from reference TRBV9 and TRBJ2-2, reads DSGVTQTPKHLITATGQRVTLRCSPRSGDLSVYWYQQSLDQGLQFLIQYYNGEERAKGNILERFSAQQFPDLHSELNLSSLELGDSALYFCASSIIDPGELFFGEGSRLTVL.

V usage is TRBV2 and J usage is TRBJ1-2; D is possibly TRBD1 (6 bases). CDR1 is SNHLY, CDR2 FYNNEI, per germline. This CDR3 comprises 13 residues. V was clipped by 3 bases and J by 2 bases, with 7 bases between them. CDR3 DNA sequence: TGTGCCAGCAGTGATACAGGGAACTATGGCTACACCTTC. It translates to CASSDTGNYGYTF.

This chain uses TRBV7-9 with TRBJ2-1; 11 nucleotides line up with TRBD2. The CDR3 sequence is 15 residues long. The V and J ends lost 6 bases and 4 bases, in that order; junction bases with no gene match: 5. Germline assignment: CDR1 SEHNR and CDR2 FQNEAQ (reference sequence). The CDR3 sequence is CASRPGTSGYNEQFF. The CDR3 bases are TGTGCCAGCAGGCCAGGGACTAGCGGTTACAATGAGCAGTTCTTC.

This clone was counted a single time. V is TRBV28 and J is TRBJ1-4, with 9 bases matching TRBD1. The CDR3 loop spans 15 amino acids. J lost 8 bases, V lost 7 bases, and 11 bases had no gene match. Germline loops: CDR1 MDHEN, CDR2 SYDVKM. The CDR3, as DNA: TGTGCCAGCAATGCGCCGGGACAGGGTGTGGAAAAACTGTTTTTT. Translated: CASNAPGQGVEKLFF.

The V gene is TRBV28, the J gene TRBJ2-3, with 9 nucleotides matching TRBD2. Germline V gives CDR1 MDHEN, CDR2 SYDVKM. J gave up 5 bases and V 4 bases, and 7 bases lay outside the gene matches. The CDR3 length is 15 residues. CDR3 loop: CASSSSGMSVDTQYF. The CDR3 coding sequence is TGTGCCAGCAGTTCTAGCGGGATGAGCGTAGATACGCAGTATTTT.

This clone appeared once. Other DNA sequences in this specimen translate into the identical CDR3. The chain has TRBV9 and TRBJ2-5; TRBD1 is a possible D gene (6 bases). The CDR3 consists of 14 residues. Trimming removed 1 base at V and 1 base at J, with 8 bases between. The germline CDR1 and CDR2 sequences are SGDLS and YYNGEE. CDR3 in DNA: TGTGCCAGCAGCGTAAGGGGGAGCCAAGAGACCCAGTACTTC. This translates into CASSVRGSQETQYF.